The 10 T cell receptor beta chains listed next were all sequenced from one sample in a study of cytomegalovirus exposure and HLA in healthy donors. PCR involved 60 Vbeta and 13 Jbeta primers. Only in-frame clones appear in the TCRdb table, and some are missing; sequencing was by immunoSEQ multiplex PCR. Of over 70,000 clones in the sample, around 80% were seen once. Sequencing was carried out using PBMCs. The source of these receptors is a man aged 45 to 65 in good health and CMV-seropositive.

V and J are TRBV18 and TRBJ1-4; D is possibly TRBD1 (6 bases). There are 14 residues in the CDR3. Between the trimmed V and J ends, which lost 3 bases and 5 bases, there was a span of 10 bases. Germline V CDR1 and CDR2: KGHSH, LQKENI. The CDR3, as DNA: TGTGCCAGCTCACCCCGGGACATAAATGAAAAACTGTTTTTT. Its protein product is CASSPRDINEKLFF.

The V call is TRBV7-6, the J call TRBJ2-7; D perhaps matches TRBD1 (5 bases). The CDR3 totals 13 residues. Germline-derived CDR1 and CDR2 are SGHVS and FNYEAQ. Trimming shortened V by 5 bases and J by 4 bases, and 12 bases separated the two germline ends. CDR3: CASSGGAGYEQYF. The CDR3 bases are TGTGCCAGCAGCGGTGGGGCTGGGTACGAGCAGTACTTC.

The CDR3 nucleotides are TGTGCCAGCAGTACACTCTTAGGAGGGACGCACACCATATATTTT. Its translation: CASSTLLGGTHTIYF. The chain joins TRBV6-1 to TRBJ1-3; weak D call: TRBD1 (5 bases). In germline, CDR1 is MNHNS, CDR2 SASEGT. Trimming cost V 5 bases and J 8 bases, with 19 bases left between them. This CDR3 spans 15 amino acids.

The V call is TRBV4-2, the J call TRBJ1-4; 8 bases align to TRBD1. CDR3 length: 15 amino acids. Germline lookup yields CDR1 LGHNA and CDR2 YNFKEQ. V dropped 0 bases and J dropped 15; count of bases not matched to a gene: 12. The DNA of the CDR3 is TGTGCCAGCAGCCAAGATAGGCAGGGGGCGCGAGTGTTGTTTTTT. Protein product: CASSQDRQGARVLFF.

The CDR3 bases are TGTGCCAGCAGCCAGGACAGGCGACCTGGGGAGCAGTACTTC. Amino acid sequence: CASSQDRRPGEQYF. V is TRBV6-5 and J is TRBJ2-7; 7 nucleotides agree with TRBD1. This CDR3 has 14 amino acids. Germline V gene lookup returns CDR1 MNHEY and CDR2 SVGAGI. With V trimmed by 6 bases and J by 7 bases, 12 bases remained unmatched.

This sequence joins TRBV7-3 and TRBJ2-1; D ambiguous. Per the germline V gene, CDR1 is SGHTA and CDR2 is FQGTGA. V was cut by 5 bases and J by 7 bases, with 15 bases left in between. The CDR3 consists of 14 residues. The DNA of the CDR3 is TGTGCCAGCAGCCTAGACCCGATCGGGAATGAGCAGTTCTTC. It translates to CASSLDPIGNEQFF.

V usage is TRBV7-8 and J usage is TRBJ1-1; D ambiguous. The CDR3 loop spans 13 amino acids. Per the germline V gene, CDR1 is SGHVS and CDR2 is FQNEAQ. V shed 6 bases and J shed 5 bases, with 13 bases lying between them. CDR3 in DNA: TGTGCCAGCAGGCTACGACGGGGAACTGAAGCTTTCTTT. Residues: CASRLRRGTEAFF. Using reference TRBV7-8 and TRBJ1-1 for the parts outside the CDR3, the full variable domain is GAGVSQSPRYKVAKRGQDVALRCDPISGHVSLFWYQQALGQGPEFLTYFQNEAQLDKSGLPSDRFFAERPEGSVSTLKIQRTQQEDSAVYLCASRLRRGTEAFFGQGTRLTVV.

DNA for the CDR3: TGTGCCAGCAGTTACTCGACGGCAGGGAGGGGCGGGGAGCTGTTTTTT. Translation: CASSYSTAGRGGELFF. This chain links TRBV6-6 with TRBJ2-2, with 7 nucleotides matching TRBD2. This CDR3 is built from 16 residues. Trimming cost V 0 bases and J 7 bases; bases outside gene matches: 8. Germline V gives CDR1 MNHNY, CDR2 SVGAGI (reference sequence).

The chain employs TRBV14 and TRBJ1-1; the D gene is possibly TRBD1 (5 bases). Germline-derived CDR1 and CDR2 are SGHDN and FVKESK. This CDR3 contains 15 residues. V was cut by 0 bases and J by 0 bases, with 8 bases left in between. The CDR3 spells CASSQDLGLNTEAFF. The CDR3, as DNA: TGTGCCAGCAGCCAAGATTTGGGGCTGAACACTGAAGCTTTCTTT.

In the case of this clone: One junction end disagrees with the germline gene, perhaps due to a read error. This sequence joins TRBV7-9 and TRBJ2-2; D unclear. The V gene's germline CDR1 is SEHNR and CDR2 FQNEAQ (reference sequence). The CDR3 length is 15 residues. The DNA for the CDR3 is TGTTCCAGCAGCCCTATCAGCGAGATGTCCGGGGAGCTGTTTTTT. As protein: CSSSPISEMSGELFF.